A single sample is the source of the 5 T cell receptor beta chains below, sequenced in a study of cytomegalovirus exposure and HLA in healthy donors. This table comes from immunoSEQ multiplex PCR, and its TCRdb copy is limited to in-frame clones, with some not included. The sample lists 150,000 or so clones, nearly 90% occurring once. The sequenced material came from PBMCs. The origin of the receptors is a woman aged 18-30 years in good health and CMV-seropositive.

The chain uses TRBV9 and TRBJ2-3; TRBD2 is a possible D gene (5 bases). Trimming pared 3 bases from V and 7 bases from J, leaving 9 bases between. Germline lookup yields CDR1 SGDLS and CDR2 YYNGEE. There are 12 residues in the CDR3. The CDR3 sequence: CASSADSYTQYF. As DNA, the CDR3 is TGTGCCAGCAGCGCGGACTCGTATACGCAGTATTTT. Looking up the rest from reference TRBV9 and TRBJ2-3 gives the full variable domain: DSGVTQTPKHLITATGQRVTLRCSPRSGDLSVYWYQQSLDQGLQFLIQYYNGEERAKGNILERFSAQQFPDLHSELNLSSLELGDSALYFCASSADSYTQYFGPGTRLTVL.

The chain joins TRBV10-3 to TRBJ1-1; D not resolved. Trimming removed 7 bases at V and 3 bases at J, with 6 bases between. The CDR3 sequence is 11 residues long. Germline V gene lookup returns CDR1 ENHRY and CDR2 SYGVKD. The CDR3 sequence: CAIKADTEAFF. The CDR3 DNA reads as TGTGCCATCAAAGCCGACACTGAAGCTTTCTTT.

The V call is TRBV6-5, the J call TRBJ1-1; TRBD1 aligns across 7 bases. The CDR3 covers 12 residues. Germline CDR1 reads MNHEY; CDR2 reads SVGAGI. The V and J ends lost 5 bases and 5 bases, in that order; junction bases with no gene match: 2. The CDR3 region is CASSTRGTEAFF. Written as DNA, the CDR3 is TGTGCCAGCAGTACCAGGGGGACTGAAGCTTTCTTT.

The CDR3 region has the DNA TGTGCCAGCAGGGAGGCGGGGGGGAACACCGGGGAGCTGTTTTTT. This codes for CASREAGGNTGELFF. The J gene is TRBJ2-2, the V gene TRBV28; the match to TRBD2 covers 8 bases. Germline-derived CDR1 and CDR2 are MDHEN and SYDVKM. The CDR3 extends over 15 amino acids. Germline trimming cut 6 bases from V and 1 base from J; bases unmatched to any gene: 4.

CDR3 nucleotides: TGTGCCAGCAGCGTAGGAGGGGGAACTGGAAACACCATATATTTT. Protein product: CASSVGGGTGNTIYF. The chain links TRBV9 to TRBJ1-3; D perhaps matches TRBD1 (6 bases). V was shortened by 0 bases and J by 2 bases, with 9 bases between the two germline ends. CDR1 is SGDLS and CDR2 is YYNGEE in the germline V gene. CDR3 size: 15 residues.